The rows below give T cell receptor beta chains drawn from one sample of a study of siplizumab effects on memory and regulatory T cells. Their antigens remain unidentified. TCRdb's table, derived via immunoSEQ multiplex PCR, lists solely in-frame clones and lacks some. This table has about 14,000 clones, around 49% appearing once. Sequencing was done on a sample of CFSE-low (dividing) CD4+ T cells sorted from an allogeneic mixed lymphocyte reaction. The origin of the receptors is a human donor in good health; the cells came from an allogeneic mixed lymphocyte reaction. CDR3s include the opening cysteine and the closing phenylalanine or tryptophan. D genes are given only for firm matches. Rows may omit the clone size; those that give it use once, few, many or a size class.

CDR3	DNA	size	V	J	D
CASSYSGTPLFF	TGTGCCAGCAGTTACTCAGGGACTCCACTGTTTTTT	NA	TRBV6-6	TRBJ1-4	NA
CASSLDVGGNTEAFF	TGTGCCAGCAGTTTAGATGTAGGGGGGAACACTGAAGCTTTCTTT	NA	TRBV28	TRBJ1-1	NA
CASSPHLNTEAFF	TGTGCCAGCTCACCACACCTAAACACTGAAGCTTTCTTT	NA	TRBV18	TRBJ1-1	NA
CASSLFSTRGNTEAFF	TGTGCCAGCAGCTTGTTCTCAACCCGGGGGAACACTGAAGCTTTCTTT	NA	TRBV5-6	TRBJ1-1	NA
CASSEGLARDTQYF	TGTGCCAGCAGCGAAGGACTAGCGAGAGATACGCAGTATTTT	once	TRBV7-3	TRBJ2-3	TRBD2
CASSPANEQFF	TGTGCCAGCAGCCCGGCGAATGAGCAGTTCTTC	NA	TRBV7-6	TRBJ2-1	NA
CAWNLGAGTEAFF	TGTGCCTGGAACCTAGGAGCGGGCACTGAAGCTTTCTTT	NA	TRBV30	TRBJ1-1	NA
CASSWPGAQETQYF	TGCGCCAGCAGCTGGCCGGGGGCGCAAGAGACCCAGTACTTC	few	TRBV5-1	TRBJ2-5	NA
CASSPNRVIGQQFF	TGTGCCAGCTCACCGAACAGGGTTATCGGGCAACAGTTCTTC	medium-sized	TRBV18	TRBJ2-1	NA
CASSYRRGRWDTQYF	TGTGCCAGCAGTTACAGGAGGGGGCGGTGGGATACGCAGTATTTT	few	TRBV6-6	TRBJ2-3	NA
CASTRMGGAGQPQHF	TGTGCCAGCACCCGAATGGGGGGCGCGGGTCAGCCCCAGCATTTT	NA	TRBV6-6	TRBJ1-5	NA
CAISTGRLYQPQHF	TGTGCCATCAGTACCGGGCGACTTTATCAGCCCCAGCATTTT	once	TRBV10-3	TRBJ1-5	NA
CASSFRPSGGALAGELFF	TGCGCCAGCAGCTTTAGGCCTAGCGGGGGGGCCTTGGCCGGGGAGCTGTTTTTT	NA	TRBV5-1	TRBJ2-2	TRBD2
CASSEWSNQPQHF	TGTGCCAGCAGTGAGTGGAGCAATCAGCCCCAGCATTTT	NA	TRBV2	TRBJ1-5	NA
CATSGGARETQYF	TGTGCCACCAGCGGGGGGGCCAGAGAGACCCAGTACTTC	NA	TRBV15	TRBJ2-5	NA
CAWGPGWNTEAFF	TGTGCCTGGGGCCCAGGGTGGAACACTGAAGCTTTCTTT	few	TRBV30	TRBJ1-1	NA
CASTWRTEAFF	TGTGCCAGTACCTGGAGGACTGAAGCTTTCTTT	NA	TRBV19	TRBJ1-1	NA
CASSWTGGADTEAFF	TGCGCCAGCAGCTGGACAGGGGGCGCGGACACTGAAGCTTTCTTT	medium-sized	TRBV5-1	TRBJ1-1	TRBD1
CASSQPQWGPRARELFF	TGTGCCAGCAGCCAGCCCCAGTGGGGACCACGAGCAAGGGAGCTGTTTTTT	NA	TRBV14	TRBJ2-2	NA
CASSSTDRANYGYTF	TGTGCCAGCAGCTCGACCGACAGGGCTAACTATGGCTACACCTTC	NA	TRBV14	TRBJ1-2	TRBD1